The sequence of this T cell receptor beta chain was determined in a study of cytomegalovirus exposure and HLA in healthy donors. In the study overall: Of the donors genotyped, about 410 in all, about 81% fell in the Caucasian-associated ancestry cluster. Study-wide points: Reportedly, cytomegalovirus status was diagnosed with high sensitivity and specificity. Accurate HLA-A and HLA-B prediction from TCR beta sequences was reported for most subjects. The study designated roughly 150 TCR beta chains cytomegalovirus-associated.

A few counts support this clone. Its specificity is not known. V was clipped by 5 bases and J by 3 bases, with 12 bases between them. The CDR3 has 13 amino acids. The germline V gene has CDR1 SGHRS and CDR2 YFSETQ. Primers included in the PCR were 60 Vbeta and 13 Jbeta primers. The data were produced by immunoSEQ multiplex PCR, yet TCRdb's version contains in-frame clones alone and is incomplete. The sample includes over 25,000 clones, approximately 70% seen only once; the top ten take more than 3.5%. The rearrangement uses TRBV5-1 and TRBJ2-7, with D hard to call. The clonotype originates from a woman in her 50s in good health and CMV-seronegative. Sequences were obtained from PBMCs. The DNA of the CDR3 is TGCGCCAGCAGGGTTACTCTTTACTACGAGCAGTACTTC. This encodes CASRVTLYYEQYF.